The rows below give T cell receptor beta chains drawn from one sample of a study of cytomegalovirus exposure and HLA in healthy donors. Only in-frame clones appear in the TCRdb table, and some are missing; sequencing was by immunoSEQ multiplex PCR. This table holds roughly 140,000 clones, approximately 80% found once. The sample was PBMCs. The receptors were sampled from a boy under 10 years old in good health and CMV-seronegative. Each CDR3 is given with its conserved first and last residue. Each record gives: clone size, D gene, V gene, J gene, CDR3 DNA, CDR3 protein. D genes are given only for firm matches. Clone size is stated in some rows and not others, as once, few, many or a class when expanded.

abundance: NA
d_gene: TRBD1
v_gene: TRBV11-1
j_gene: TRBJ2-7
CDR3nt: TGTGCCAGCAGCTTTGGGCAGGGGGACTACGAGCAGTACTTC
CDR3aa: CASSFGQGDYEQYF

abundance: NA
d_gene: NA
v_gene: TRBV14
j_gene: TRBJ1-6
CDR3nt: TGTGCCAGCAGCCTGGCCACCCTCTATAATTCACCCCTCCACTTT
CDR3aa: CASSLATLYNSPLHF

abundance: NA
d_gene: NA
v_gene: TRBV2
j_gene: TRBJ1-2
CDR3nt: TGTGCCAGCAGTGAAGCGCGATCCGGCAGGGGTCATGGCTACACCTTC
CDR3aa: CASSEARSGRGHGYTF

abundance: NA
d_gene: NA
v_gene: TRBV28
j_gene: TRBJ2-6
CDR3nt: TGTGCCAGCAGTTTTGGGCATGGCTTCTCTGGGGCCAACGTCCTGACTTTC
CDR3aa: CASSFGHGFSGANVLTF

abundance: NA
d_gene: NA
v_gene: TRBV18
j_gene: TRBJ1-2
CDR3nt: TGTGCCAGCTCACCACCGGGGGGGGCCCCAGGCTACACCTTC
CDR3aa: CASSPPGGAPGYTF

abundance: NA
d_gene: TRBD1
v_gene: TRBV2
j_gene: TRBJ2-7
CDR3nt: TGTGCCAGCATTCAGACAGGGGCCTACGAGCAGTACTTC
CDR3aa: CASIQTGAYEQYF

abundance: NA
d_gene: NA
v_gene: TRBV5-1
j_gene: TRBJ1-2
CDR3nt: TGCGCCAGCAGCCTTACAGGGTATAACTATGGCTACACCTTC
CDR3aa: CASSLTGYNYGYTF

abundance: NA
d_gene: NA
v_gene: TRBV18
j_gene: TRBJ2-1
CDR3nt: TGTGCCAGCTCACCCCGGGACTGGGACCAATCCCGCGACCACAATGAGCAGTTCTTC
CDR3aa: CASSPRDWDQSRDHNEQFF

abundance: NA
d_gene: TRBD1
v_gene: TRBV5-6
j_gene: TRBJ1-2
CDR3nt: TGTGCCAGCAGGCACCAGGGGGCTCGTGGCTACACCTTC
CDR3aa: CASRHQGARGYTF

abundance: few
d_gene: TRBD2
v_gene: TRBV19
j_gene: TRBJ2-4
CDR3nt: TGTGCCAGTAGTGGACCGGGACTAGCGTGGTACATTCAGTACTTC
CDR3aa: CASSGPGLAWYIQYF

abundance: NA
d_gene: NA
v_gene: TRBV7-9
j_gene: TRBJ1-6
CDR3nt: TGTGCCAGCAGCTTAAGGCAGGGTGGATCACCCCTCCACTTT
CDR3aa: CASSLRQGGSPLHF

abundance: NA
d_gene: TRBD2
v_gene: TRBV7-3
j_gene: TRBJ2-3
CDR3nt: TGTGCCAGCAGCTCCGATGTAGCGGGGGGGCCCCATACGCAGTATTTT
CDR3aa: CASSSDVAGGPHTQYF

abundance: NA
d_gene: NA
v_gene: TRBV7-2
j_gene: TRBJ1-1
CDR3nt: TGTGCCTCAAGCTTACGGGGTTCGACTGAAGCTTTCTTT
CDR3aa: CASSLRGSTEAFF

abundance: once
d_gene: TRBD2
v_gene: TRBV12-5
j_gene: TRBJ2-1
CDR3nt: TGTGCTAGTGGTTCACGAATAGCGGGAGGCTCTTTGTTCTTC
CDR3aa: CASGSRIAGGSLFF

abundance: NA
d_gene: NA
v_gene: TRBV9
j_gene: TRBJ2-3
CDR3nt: TGTGCCAGCAGCTCGACAGCTAGCACAGATACGCAGTATTTT
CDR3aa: CASSSTASTDTQYF

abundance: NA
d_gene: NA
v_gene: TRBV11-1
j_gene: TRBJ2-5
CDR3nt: TGTGCCAGCAGCTTAAAGACTCCCGAGCCGGGGGAGACCCAGTACTTC
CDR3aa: CASSLKTPEPGETQYF

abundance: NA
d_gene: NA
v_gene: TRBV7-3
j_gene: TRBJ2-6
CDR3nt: TGTGCCAGCAGCTCGTCTGGGGCCAACGTCCTGACTTTC
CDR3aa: CASSSSGANVLTF

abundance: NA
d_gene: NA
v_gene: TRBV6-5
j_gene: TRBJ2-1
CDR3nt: TGTGCCAGCCGACTAGGTTTCTACAATGAGCAGTTCTTC
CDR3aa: CASRLGFYNEQFF

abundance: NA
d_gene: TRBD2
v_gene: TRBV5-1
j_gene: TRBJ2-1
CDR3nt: TGCGCCAGCAGCTTGATAGGGACTAGCGGGACCTCTGAGCAGTTCTTC
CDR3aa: CASSLIGTSGTSEQFF

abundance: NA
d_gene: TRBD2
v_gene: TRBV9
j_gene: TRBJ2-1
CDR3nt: TGTGCCAGCGGCCGGGGGACTAGCGGTGAGCAGTTCTTC
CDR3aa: CASGRGTSGEQFF

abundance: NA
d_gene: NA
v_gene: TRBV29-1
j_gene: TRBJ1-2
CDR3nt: TGCAGCGTCGCTCCTCTCACCAGCTATGGCTACACCTTC
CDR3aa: CSVAPLTSYGYTF

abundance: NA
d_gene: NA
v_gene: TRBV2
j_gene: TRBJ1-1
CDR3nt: TGTGCCAGCAGTGCGAGGGCTCGGTCGAACACTGAAGCTTTCTTT
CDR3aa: CASSARARSNTEAFF

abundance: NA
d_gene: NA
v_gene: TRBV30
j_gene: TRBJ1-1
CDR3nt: TGTGCCTGGAGTTCAGGGTTCGGCACTGAAGCTTTCTTT
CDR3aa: CAWSSGFGTEAFF

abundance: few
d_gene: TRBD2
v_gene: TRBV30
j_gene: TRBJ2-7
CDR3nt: TGTGCCTGGAGGGGGGGGGAGTTCTACGAGCAGTACTTC
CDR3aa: CAWRGGEFYEQYF

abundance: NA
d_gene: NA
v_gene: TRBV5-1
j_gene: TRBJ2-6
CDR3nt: TGCGCCAGCAGCCTTAACAGGATCGCTGGGGCCAACGTCCTGACTTTC
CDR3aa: CASSLNRIAGANVLTF

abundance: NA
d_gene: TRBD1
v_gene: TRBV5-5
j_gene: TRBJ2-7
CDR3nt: TGTGCCAGCAGCTTGTATGGGACAGGCCACTACGAGCAGTACTTC
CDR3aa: CASSLYGTGHYEQYF

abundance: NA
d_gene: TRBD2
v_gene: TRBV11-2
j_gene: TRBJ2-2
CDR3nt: TGTGCCAGCAGCCCGACTAGCGGGAGGTCGGTCGGGGAGCTGTTTTTT
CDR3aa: CASSPTSGRSVGELFF

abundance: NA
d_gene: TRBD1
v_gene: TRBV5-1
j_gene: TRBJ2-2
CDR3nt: TGCGCCAGCAGCTGGAGACAGGGGACCGGGGAGCTGTTTTTT
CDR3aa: CASSWRQGTGELFF